These 27 T cell receptor beta chains came from one sample sequenced in a study of blood T cell repertoires in COVID-19. Using immunoSEQ multiplex PCR, the repertoire was profiled, and TCRdb retains in-frame clones only, with some absent. The table includes about 70,000 clones, 75% to 90% detected once. Source material: peripheral blood. These receptors originate from a human donor in a cohort sampled during active COVID-19.

This rearrangement joins TRBV18 to TRBJ1-2, with D unclear. The V and J ends lost 3 bases and 0 bases respectively, with 11 bases between them. Germline CDR1 is KGHSH and CDR2 is LQKENI. The CDR3 totals 15 residues. The CDR3 loop reads CASSPESYTNYGYTF. Here the CDR3 DNA reads TGTGCCAGCTCACCGGAGAGTTACACTAACTATGGCTACACCTTC.

A few counts support this clone. CDR3 loop: CATWDSYGYTF. The CDR3 DNA is TGTGCCACATGGGACAGCTATGGCTACACCTTC. This chain links TRBV5-4 with TRBJ1-2; 7 bases line up with TRBD1. Losses at the gene ends were 9 bases for V and 4 bases for J; bases not matched to a gene: 3. There are 11 residues in the CDR3. Germline-derived CDR1 and CDR2 are SGHNT and YYREEE (reference sequence).

The table lists this clone with a few counts. The chain employs TRBV19 and TRBJ1-5; 8 nucleotides align to TRBD1. In germline, CDR1 is LNHDA, CDR2 SQIVND (reference sequence). After removal of 5 bases from V and 7 bases from J, the junction contained 10 bases not matched to a gene. CDR3 length: 15 residues. The CDR3 nucleotides read TGTGCCAGTAGTTCCCATTGGGGACAGGAACAGCCCCAGCATTTT. Translating it yields CASSSHWGQEQPQHF.

The CDR3 spells CASIFTGGYEQYF. Here the CDR3 DNA reads TGTGCCAGCATTTTCACAGGGGGATACGAGCAGTACTTC. The V and J genes are TRBV6-5 and TRBJ2-7, with 8 positions matching TRBD1. V shed 7 bases, J shed 4 bases, and the junction held 6 bases outside the gene matches. The CDR3 is 13 residues long. Germline assignment: CDR1 MNHEY and CDR2 SVGAGI.

The chain is built from TRBV18 and TRBJ2-2; the D gene is possibly TRBD1 (6 bases). Trimming pared 4 bases from V and 1 base from J, leaving 16 bases between. The CDR3 runs to 17 residues. Germline V CDR1 and CDR2: KGHSH, LQKENI. The CDR3 loop reads CASSQVRGHQNTGELFF. The CDR3 DNA reads TGTGCCAGCTCACAGGTACGGGGACACCAGAACACCGGGGAGCTGTTTTTT. Full variable domain (outside the CDR3, taken from reference TRBV18 and TRBJ2-2): NAGVMQNPRHLVRRRGQEARLRCSPMKGHSHVYWYRQLPEEGLKFMVYLQKENIIDESGMPKERFSAEFPKEGPSILRIQQVVRGDSAAYFCASSQVRGHQNTGELFFGEGSRLTVL.

The rearrangement uses TRBV27 and TRBJ1-6; TRBD1 might be the D (5 bases). The CDR3 is 16 amino acids. Germline V gives CDR1 MNHEY, CDR2 SMNVEV (reference sequence). Trimming left V 3 bases short and J 8 bases short, with 17 bases between. In nucleotides, the CDR3 is TGTGCCAGCAGTTTCTCGGCGGGGGAGAAGTATTCACCCCTCCACTTT. Protein sequence: CASSFSAGEKYSPLHF.

This chain joins TRBV19 and TRBJ1-5; D might be TRBD1 (5 bases). Between the trimmed V and J ends, which lost 5 bases and 2 bases, there was a span of 7 bases. The germline CDR1 and CDR2 sequences are LNHDA and SQIVND (reference sequence). CDR3 length: 13 amino acids. Here the CDR3 reads CASSGGGNQPQHF. CDR3 sequence (DNA): TGTGCCAGTAGTGGGGGGGGCAATCAGCCCCAGCATTTT.

This chain uses TRBV4-3 with TRBJ2-3; 7 bases are a match to TRBD2. CDR1 and CDR2 (germline): LGHNA, YSLEER. The CDR3 is 15 residues long. V lost 1 base to trimming and J lost 7 bases; unmatched junction nucleotides: 8. CDR3 region: CASSQASLATNTQYF. The CDR3 nucleotides are TGCGCCAGCAGCCAAGCTTCACTAGCGACTAATACGCAGTATTTT.

The chain couples TRBV5-1 to TRBJ2-5; 7 nucleotides agree with TRBD1. V was pared by 5 bases and J by 1 base, with 11 bases of the junction left unmatched. The CDR3 runs 16 residues. Looked up from germline, CDR1 is SGHRS and CDR2 is YFSETQ. The CDR3 nucleotides are TGCGCCAGCAGGGGGACAGATCCGCGATCCCAAGAGACCCAGTACTTC. Amino acids: CASRGTDPRSQETQYF.

The chain links TRBV3-1 (or the pseudogene TRBV3-2) to TRBJ2-7; D might be TRBD2 (5 bases). Germline CDR1 LGHDT, CDR2 YNNKEL (reference sequence). Trimming left V 3 bases short and J 3 bases short, with 15 bases between. The CDR3 totals 15 residues. The CDR3 sequence: CASSHTSRQNYEQYF. CDR3 bases: TGTGCCAGCAGCCATACTAGTAGGCAGAACTACGAGCAGTACTTC.

V usage is TRBV6-6 and J usage is TRBJ2-7; no firm D call. V was trimmed by 5 bases and J by 6 bases, leaving 11 bases between them. The CDR3 has 12 residues. The germline V gene has CDR1 MNHNY and CDR2 SVGAGI (reference sequence). The CDR3 region has the DNA TGTGCCAGCAGTGCGGTGGCTTTCGAGCAGTACTTC. Encoded protein: CASSAVAFEQYF.

This chain joins TRBV5-1 and TRBJ1-6; D is perhaps TRBD1 (5 bases). Per the germline V gene, CDR1 is SGHRS and CDR2 is YFSETQ. This CDR3 is 15 amino acids long. V lost 6 bases and J 9 bases, leaving 19 bases between the germline ends. The CDR3 region is CASNTGEGSSSPLHF. CDR3 nucleotide sequence: TGCGCCAGCAATACGGGAGAGGGGAGTAGTTCACCCCTCCACTTT.

The V and J genes are TRBV18 and TRBJ1-5; no reliable D call. The CDR3 loop spans 16 amino acids. Per germline, CDR1 KGHSH and CDR2 LQKENI. Trimming removed 0 bases from V and 2 bases from J, with 11 bases in between. The CDR3 DNA reads TGTGCCAGCTCACCACCGAGCAATTCTGGCAATCAGCCCCAGCATTTT. Translating it yields CASSPPSNSGNQPQHF.

This sequence joins TRBV2 and TRBJ2-7; tentative D call: TRBD2 (6 bases). Germline values: CDR1 SNHLY, CDR2 FYNNEI. The CDR3 length is 15 residues. Trimming stripped 1 base from V and 1 base from J, with 11 bases between. CDR3 DNA: TGTGCCAGCAGTGAAGTTGGGGGGATTTCCTACGAGCAGTACTTC. This codes for CASSEVGGISYEQYF.

The V gene is TRBV5-8, the J gene TRBJ2-2; D is possibly TRBD2 (5 bases). Germline CDR1 reads SGHTS; CDR2 reads YDEGEE. The CDR3 spans 14 residues. V lost 9 bases, J lost 6 bases, and 18 bases lay in between. Written as DNA, the CDR3 is TGTGCCACCTCCACGGGGAACTCTCCCGGGGAGCTGTTTTTT. This encodes CATSTGNSPGELFF.

The J gene is TRBJ2-4, the V gene TRBV28, with D possibly TRBD1 on 5 matching bases. Germline CDR1 MDHEN, CDR2 SYDVKM. This CDR3 contains 20 residues. Trimming removed 9 bases from V and 0 bases from J, with 30 bases in between. As DNA, the CDR3 is TGTGCCAGGAGCAAGCGACATCCCCAGGGATTGCCACTAGCCAAAAACATTCAGTACTTC. Translated, it gives CARSKRHPQGLPLAKNIQYF.

J is TRBJ2-1 and V is TRBV6-4, with D possibly being TRBD1 (6 bases). CDR1 is MRHNA, CDR2 SNTAGT, per germline. V was trimmed by 11 bases and J by 2 bases, leaving 13 bases between them. The CDR3 spans 13 residues. The CDR3 DNA sequence: TGTGCCCCCGAACAGGGAACCTACAATGAGCAGTTCTTC. Translated: CAPEQGTYNEQFF.

This chain links TRBV5-5 with TRBJ2-3; 9 nucleotides agree with TRBD2. Germline CDR1 SGHKS, CDR2 YYEKEE (reference sequence). The CDR3 consists of 16 residues. Germline trimming cut 0 bases from V and 3 bases from J; bases unmatched to any gene: 5. The DNA of the CDR3 is TGTGCCAGCAGCTTGGCTTATAGCGGGGGAACAGATACGCAGTATTTT. Translated, it gives CASSLAYSGGTDTQYF.

The chain employs TRBV5-4 and TRBJ2-5, with 8 bases matching TRBD2. CDR1 and CDR2 (germline): SGHNT, YYREEE (reference sequence). This CDR3 comprises 14 residues. Germline trimming cut 3 bases from V and 5 bases from J; bases unmatched to any gene: 6. CDR3 nucleotides: TGTGCCAGCAGCTACGGGGGGGCTGGGGAGACCCAGTACTTC. It translates to CASSYGGAGETQYF.

The J gene is TRBJ1-2, the V gene TRBV18; 9 positions match TRBD1. The germline CDR1 and CDR2 sequences are KGHSH and LQKENI. Trimming at V came to 1 base and at J to 7 bases, leaving 1 base not matched to a gene. The CDR3 totals 13 residues. DNA of the CDR3: TGTGCCAGCTCACCACAGGGACAGGGTGGCTACACCTTC. Translation gives CASSPQGQGGYTF.

The gene calls are TRBV28 and TRBJ1-2; D remains unclear. CDR1 is MDHEN, CDR2 SYDVKM, per germline. The CDR3 covers 13 residues. The V and J ends lost 4 bases and 8 bases respectively, with 14 bases between them. CDR3 nucleotides: TGTGCCAGCAGTTACGGGCGCTCGGGAGGCTACACCTTC. This sequence encodes CASSYGRSGGYTF.

The chain recombines TRBV11-3 with TRBJ2-1, with 9 nucleotides matching TRBD2. This CDR3 has 16 residues. Trimming at V came to 1 base and at J to 2 bases, leaving 3 bases not matched to a gene. Germline lookup yields CDR1 SGHNT and CDR2 YENEEA. The DNA of the CDR3 is TGTGCCAGCAGCTTAGGACTAGCGGAAACCTACAATGAGCAGTTCTTC. Its translation: CASSLGLAETYNEQFF.

The chain is built from TRBV5-1 and TRBJ2-2; 9 nucleotides agree with TRBD2. V dropped 4 bases and J dropped 6; count of bases not matched to a gene: 10. Germline CDR1 reads SGHRS; CDR2 reads YFSETQ. The CDR3 covers 16 residues. This chain's CDR3 is CASSPAGTSYAGELFF. The CDR3 DNA is TGCGCCAGCAGCCCGGCCGGGACTAGCTACGCCGGGGAGCTGTTTTTT.

This chain uses TRBV25-1 with TRBJ1-6, with D possibly matching TRBD1 (6 bases). With 5 bases removed from V and 8 bases from J, the gap between germline ends came to 13 bases. In germline, CDR1 is MGHDK, CDR2 SYGVNS. The CDR3 loop spans 14 amino acids. DNA for the CDR3: TGTGCCAGCAGTCTCATGGACAGCTATTCACCCCTCCACTTT. Residues: CASSLMDSYSPLHF. Looking up the rest from reference TRBV25-1 and TRBJ1-6 gives the full variable domain: EADIYQTPRYLVIGTGKKITLECSQTMGHDKMYWYQQDPGMELHLIHYSYGVNSTEKGDLSSESTVSRIRTEHFPLTLESARPSHTSQYLCASSLMDSYSPLHFGNGTRLTVT.

This clone has more than one count but fewer than ten. This chain connects TRBV20-1 to TRBJ2-4; no definite D call. CDR3 length: 10 residues. From germline, CDR1 is DFQATT and CDR2 SNEGSKA (reference sequence). The V end was cut by 3 bases, the J end by 8 bases, with 5 bases between. The CDR3 sequence: CSASADIQYF. As DNA, the CDR3 is TGCAGTGCTAGTGCAGACATTCAGTACTTC.

The chain links TRBV6-5 to TRBJ2-7; 12 nucleotides agree with TRBD2. The V gene end was trimmed by 6 bases and the J gene end by 3 bases; junction bases not matched to a gene: 6. The germline gives CDR1 MNHEY, CDR2 SVGAGI. The CDR3 spans 15 residues. The CDR3 protein is CASRLGLAGIYEQYF. CDR3 nucleotides: TGTGCCAGCAGGCTGGGACTAGCGGGTATCTACGAGCAGTACTTC.

The V and J genes are TRBV29-1 and TRBJ1-1, with a possible D match to TRBD1 (6 bases). Per germline, CDR1 SQVTM and CDR2 ANQGSEA. This CDR3 has 19 amino acids. Trimming stripped 3 bases from V and 4 bases from J, with 30 bases between. CDR3 sequence reads: CSVDHFRQGSSTDFTEAFF. The CDR3 coding sequence is TGCAGCGTTGACCACTTTAGGCAGGGGTCCTCCACGGATTTCACTGAAGCTTTCTTT.